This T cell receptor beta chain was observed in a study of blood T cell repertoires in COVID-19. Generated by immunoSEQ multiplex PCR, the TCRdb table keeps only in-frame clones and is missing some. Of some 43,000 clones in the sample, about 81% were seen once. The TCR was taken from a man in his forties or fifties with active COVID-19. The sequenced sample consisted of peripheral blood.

The CDR3 here is CASSLRGNQPQHF. DNA of the CDR3: TGTGCCAGCAGTTTAAGAGGTAATCAGCCCCAGCATTTT. The chain is built from TRBV12-3 or TRBV12-4 and TRBJ1-5; D uncertain. Trimming removed 2 bases at V and 4 bases at J, with 6 bases between. The CDR3 is made up of 13 amino acids.